A selection of T cell receptor beta chains follows, all from one sample in a study of T-cell memory formation after mild COVID-19. In TCRdb, the 5' RACE reads were re-called with MiXCR into one record per CDR3 protein. The sample includes 380,000 or so distinct CDR3 sequences, roughly an eighth of them seen just once. The sample taken for sequencing was PBMCs or a T cell subset sorted from them (not recorded which). Receptors originate from a man younger than 30 who had mild COVID-19 (a few samples of this study predate the infection). Cell type and time point are not known. Each CDR3 is given with its conserved first and last residue. The D gene is left open where the match is weak. Rows may omit the clone size; those that give it use once, few, many or a size class.

D | J | size | V | DNA | CDR3
. | TRBJ2-1 | . | TRBV15 | TGTGCCACCAGCAAAGGCAACTCCTACAATGAGCAGTTCTTC | CATSKGNSYNEQFF
. | TRBJ2-7 | few | TRBV9 | TGTGCCAGCAGCGTAGGGGGAGACGAGCAGTACTTC | CASSVGGDEQYF
TRBD1 | TRBJ1-1 | few | TRBV9 | TGTGCCAGCAGCGCCCATTGGGTACCGGGACAGGGTCTGAACACTGAAGCTTTCTTT | CASSAHWVPGQGLNTEAFF
. | TRBJ1-2 | few | TRBV7-6 | TGTGCCAGCAGCTTAGAGCGGGGGGATGGCTACACCTTC | CASSLERGDGYTF
. | TRBJ1-5 | . | TRBV9 | TGTGCCAGCACCCCCAGCGGGCAGGAGAATCAGCCCCAGCATTTT | CASTPSGQENQPQHF
TRBD2 | TRBJ2-1 | many | TRBV7-2 | TGTGCCAGCAGCTTAGTGGGACTAGATATCTCCAATGAGCAGTTCTTC | CASSLVGLDISNEQFF
. | TRBJ2-5 | few | TRBV29-1 | TGCAGCGTTATCCCGAGGGAGGAAGAGACCCAGTACTTC | CSVIPREEETQYF
. | TRBJ1-1 | . | TRBV27 | TGTGCCAGCAGCCTTATATGGGGGGGGAGGACTGAAGCTTTCTTT | CASSLIWGGRTEAFF
. | TRBJ2-3 | few | TRBV4-2 | TGTGCCAGCAGCCAGGTTGTGGGGGGGGCAGCAGATACGCAGTATTTT | CASSQVVGGAADTQYF
. | TRBJ2-7 | . | TRBV4-1 | TGCGCCAGCAGCCAAGATCCCCTATCCTACGAGCAGTACTTC | CASSQDPLSYEQYF
. | TRBJ2-5 | . | TRBV7-8 | TGTGCCAGCGGGCACGGAGAGACCCAGTACTTC | CASGHGETQYF
. | TRBJ2-1 | few | TRBV7-9 | TGTGCCAGCAGCTCGATGGCCATTGAGCAGTTCTTC | CASSSMAIEQFF
. | TRBJ1-4 | . | TRBV20-1 | TGCAGTGCCGCGCCAGGTTGGCAAGGCGAAAAACTGTTTTTT | CSAAPGWQGEKLFF
TRBD2 | TRBJ2-5 | few | TRBV18 | TGTGCCAGCTCAGGACTAGCGGGGGCGAAAGAGACCCAGTACTTC | CASSGLAGAKETQYF
TRBD2 | TRBJ2-2 | . | TRBV6-5 | TGTGCCAGCAGTGCACTAGCGGGCTCGAACACCGGGGAGCTGTTTTTT | CASSALAGSNTGELFF
. | TRBJ2-1 | many | TRBV7-2 | TGTGCCAGCAGCCTGATCTTCGGGGTTCAGTTCTTC | CASSLIFGVQFF
TRBD2 | TRBJ2-4 | . | TRBV19 | TGTGCCAGTAGTATTACTAGCGGGGCGTTTTCGGGGTCGAACATTCAGTACTTC | CASSITSGAFSGSNIQYF
TRBD2 | TRBJ2-1 | . | TRBV4-1 | TGCGCCAGCAGCCGTCGGAGAGGGACTAGCGAGTACAATGAGCAGTTCTTC | CASSRRRGTSEYNEQFF